This record looks at one T cell receptor (beta chain) sequence and its context. The antigen is not known. Trimming removed 1 base from V and 4 bases from J; junction bases left unmatched: 4. Germline lookup yields CDR1 MGHDK and CDR2 SYGVNS. CDR3 length: 16 amino acids. The PCR made use of 60 Vbeta and 13 Jbeta primers. The data were produced by immunoSEQ multiplex PCR, yet TCRdb's version contains in-frame clones alone and is incomplete. Its table records nearly 200,000 clones. The data belong to a study of cytomegalovirus exposure and HLA in healthy donors. Study as a whole: When 398 donors were genotyped, over 80% of them were found to fall in the Caucasian-associated ancestry cluster.

Points from the study as a whole: As was reported, the HLA-A and HLA-B alleles of most subjects were accurately predicted from TCR beta sequences. Previous analysis showed most TCR beta V segments were productive about 87% or about 30% of the time.

The sequence was obtained from a boy aged 5 to 17 in good health and CMV-seronegative. The chain links TRBV25-1 to TRBJ2-6, with 7 bases identical to TRBD2. What was sequenced was PBMCs. For the CDR3, the DNA is TGTGCCAGCAGTGAATTGCGGGGGTCCGGGGCCAACGTCCTGACTTTC. As protein: CASSELRGSGANVLTF. The entire variable domain, with the rest obtained from reference TRBV25-1 and TRBJ2-6, is as follows: EADIYQTPRYLVIGTGKKITLECSQTMGHDKMYWYQQDPGMELHLIHYSYGVNSTEKGDLSSESTVSRIRTEHFPLTLESARPSHTSQYLCASSELRGSGANVLTFGAGSRLTVL.